Shown below are 24 T cell receptor beta chains from a single sample sequenced in a study of metastatic and nonmetastatic thyroid tumors. Ahead of thyroid surgery, no patient had received treatment of any kind. Using MiXCR, TCRdb re-called clones from the PCR reads. The data show 20,000 to 30,000 clones, 14% to 15% seen once. The sequencing input was blood. The receptors shown here come from a female donor with papillary thyroid cancer or a benign thyroid nodule (not recorded which). Some clones in this sample may be carry-over from other donors' samples.

This clone occurred many times. The chain is built from TRBV7-6 and TRBJ2-1; TRBD2 agrees at 15 bases. V gave up 5 bases and J gave up 10 bases; unmatched junction bases: 9. The CDR3 loop spans 16 amino acids. Germline V gene data show CDR1 as SGHVS and CDR2 as FNYEAQ. CDR3 loop: CASSAEGLAGGGEQFF. The CDR3 DNA reads TGTGCCAGCAGCGCAGAGGGACTAGCGGGAGGAGGAGAGCAGTTCTTC.

The table lists this clone with many counts. The J gene is TRBJ1-1, the V gene TRBV6-2 or TRBV6-3; D uncertain. Germline lookup yields CDR1 MNHEY and CDR2 SVGEGT. There are 16 residues in the CDR3. Trimming removed 4 bases from V and 4 bases from J, with 19 bases in between. CDR3 nucleotides: TGTGCCAGCAGTTCCCCCTTGGAGATTGGCGGCACTGAAGCTTTCTTT. Translating gives CASSSPLEIGGTEAFF.

This clone has ten or more counts. The chain recombines TRBV28 with TRBJ2-7; 9 nucleotides agree with TRBD1. From germline, CDR1 is MDHEN and CDR2 SYDVKM. CDR3 size: 15 residues. Trimming at V came to 5 bases and at J to 2 bases, leaving 7 bases not matched to a gene. In DNA, the CDR3 is TGTGCCAGCAGTCCGGGACAGGGAGTCACCTACGAGCAGTACTTC. Translating gives CASSPGQGVTYEQYF.

This clone showed up many times. At one of its ends the junction is not consistent with the germline gene, which may arise from a read error. The gene calls are TRBV5-1 and TRBJ2-1; D is uncertain. Germline V CDR1 and CDR2: SGHRS, YFSETQ. The CDR3 is 13 amino acids. CDR3 nucleotide sequence: TGCGCCAGCAGCTCACAAGTGATCAATGAGCGGTTCTTC. Its protein product is CASSSQVINERFF.

This clone was detected ten times or more. The chain carries TRBV7-2 and TRBJ2-5; tentatively, D is TRBD1 (6 bases). Germline lookup yields CDR1 SGHTA and CDR2 FQGNSA. This CDR3 region has 12 residues. Trimming took off 1 base at V and 7 bases at J, with 7 bases between the two ends. The CDR3 DNA is TGTGCCAGCAGCTTAGTAGGGGGGACCCAGTACTTC. Its protein is CASSLVGGTQYF.

This chain connects TRBV7-2 to TRBJ2-3, with D possibly TRBD2 on 6 matching bases. Germline V gene lookup returns CDR1 SGHTA and CDR2 FQGNSA. The V end lost 1 base, the J end lost 12 bases, and 14 bases lay between the germline ends. CDR3 length: 13 amino acids. The CDR3 region is CASSLGLDRHQYF. CDR3 DNA sequence: TGTGCCAGCAGCTTAGGACTAGATCGACATCAGTATTTT.

This clone has ten or more counts. The chain couples TRBV7-2 to TRBJ2-1; D may match TRBD1 or TRBD2 (5 bases each). CDR1 SGHTA and CDR2 FQGNSA come from the germline V gene. Trimming shortened V by 7 bases and J by 1 base, and 17 bases separated the two germline ends. The CDR3 runs 16 residues. CDR3 in amino acids: CASNSPEDNSYNEQFF. For the CDR3, the DNA is TGTGCCAGCAACTCTCCGGAGGACAATTCCTACAATGAGCAGTTCTTC.

This clone was observed at least ten times. The chain has TRBV11-2 and TRBJ2-5, with D hard to call. CDR3 size: 11 residues. Germline CDR1 reads SGHAT; CDR2 reads FQNNGV. Trimming left V 5 bases short and J 5 bases short, with 6 bases between. The CDR3 here is CASSLGETQYF. DNA for the CDR3: TGTGCCAGCAGCCTCGGGGAGACCCAGTACTTC. Looking up the rest from reference TRBV11-2 and TRBJ2-5 gives the full variable domain: EAGVAQSPRYKIIEKRQSVAFWCNPISGHATLYWYQQILGQGPKLLIQFQNNGVVDDSQLPKDRFSAERLKGVDSTLKIQPAKLEDSAVYLCASSLGETQYFGPGTRLLVL.

This clone was seen at least ten times. The gene calls are TRBV2 and TRBJ2-5, with 8 positions matching TRBD1. J was trimmed by 5 bases and V by 8 bases; bases with no gene match: 7. CDR3 length equals 13 residues. The germline V gene has CDR1 SNHLY and CDR2 FYNNEI. CDR3 nucleotides: TGTGCCAGCTTGGCAGGGGGCTTGGAGACCCAGTACTTC. Its translation is CASLAGGLETQYF.

The table lists this clone with many counts. The gene calls are TRBV12-3 or TRBV12-4 and TRBJ2-1; TRBD2 is a possible D gene (6 bases). Trimming took 5 bases from V and 1 from J, leaving 21 bases between them. The CDR3 runs 18 residues. In DNA, the CDR3 is TGTGCCAGCAGTGGGACGGGGGAGAGGTTGGTTTCCTACAATGAGCAGTTCTTC. Translated, it gives CASSGTGERLVSYNEQFF.

This clone is medium-sized within its sample. The V gene is TRBV6-5, the J gene TRBJ2-7; D is unclear. CDR3 length equals 15 residues. V lost 2 bases and J 4 bases, leaving 15 bases between the germline ends. The V gene's germline CDR1 is MNHEY and CDR2 SVGAGI. The CDR3 sequence: CASSYLYSIKYEQYF. CDR3 nucleotide sequence: TGTGCCAGCAGTTACCTATACTCGATAAAATACGAGCAGTACTTC.

This clone came up many times. The V and J genes are TRBV5-1 and TRBJ2-1, with D perhaps TRBD1 (5 bases). Germline values: CDR1 SGHRS, CDR2 YFSETQ. There are 15 residues in the CDR3. Trimming left V 0 bases short and J 4 bases short, with 11 bases between. The CDR3 sequence: CASSLAETEYNEQFF. CDR3 DNA: TGCGCCAGCAGCTTGGCCGAGACAGAATACAATGAGCAGTTCTTC. Variable domain in full (rest from reference TRBV5-1 and TRBJ2-1): KAGVTQTPRYLIKTRGQQVTLSCSPISGHRSVSWYQQTPGQGLQFLFEYFSETQRNKGNFPGRFSGRQFSNSRSEMNVSTLELGDSALYLCASSLAETEYNEQFFGPGTRLTVL.

This clone is classed as medium-sized (0.01 to 0.1%). This chain uses TRBV13 with TRBJ1-1; 10 bases fit TRBD1. The germline gives CDR1 PRHDT, CDR2 FYEKMQ (reference sequence). With 0 bases clipped from V and 4 bases from J, the junction kept 8 bases outside the gene matches. There are 17 residues in the CDR3. CDR3 region: CASSLGLDRGLGTEAFF. CDR3 nucleotides: TGTGCCAGCAGCTTAGGCCTCGACAGGGGGCTGGGCACTGAAGCTTTCTTT.

This clone was seen many times. The chain couples TRBV19 to TRBJ1-5, with a weak D call TRBD1 (5 bases). The CDR3 totals 15 residues. Germline assignment: CDR1 LNHDA and CDR2 SQIVND (reference sequence). V lost 3 bases to trimming and J lost 7 bases, with 16 bases between them. The CDR3 sequence: CASSIGHSRDQPQHF. The CDR3 region has the DNA TGTGCCAGTAGTATCGGACACTCCAGGGACCAGCCCCAGCATTTT.

This clone was seen many times. The chain uses TRBV20-1 and TRBJ2-1; possibly TRBD1 or TRBD2 for D (5 bases each). Germline V CDR1 and CDR2: DFQATT, SNEGSKA (reference sequence). The CDR3 totals 15 residues. V lost 5 bases and J lost 3, with 17 bases in between. CDR3 sequence (DNA): TGCAGTGCTCCGGTAGGGTTGGGGGACTACAATGAGCAGTTCTTC. It yields the protein CSAPVGLGDYNEQFF.

This clone was seen repeatedly, ten times or more. The chain couples TRBV2 to TRBJ1-2, with D unclear. Trimming took off 6 bases at V and 4 bases at J, with 12 bases between the two ends. Per germline, CDR1 SNHLY and CDR2 FYNNEI. The length of the CDR3 is 13 residues. As DNA, the CDR3 is TGTGCCAGCAGAATGGACGGTCGCTATGGCTACACCTTC. Translated, it gives CASRMDGRYGYTF.

There are a few counts of this clone. This chain uses TRBV28 with TRBJ2-7; TRBD1 or TRBD2 may be the D gene (5 bases each). The germline V gene encodes CDR1 MDHEN and CDR2 SYDVKM. This CDR3 has 15 residues. The V and J ends lost 6 bases and 7 bases respectively, with 22 bases between them. The CDR3 reads CASSPTIGTTGEQYF. The CDR3, as DNA: TGTGCCAGCAGCCCGACTATCGGGACCACTGGTGAGCAGTACTTC.

This clone was counted ten times or more. This may be a read error: a much more frequent sequence differs by one nucleotide. V usage is TRBV9 and J usage is TRBJ2-7; perhaps TRBD1 as D (6 bases). The CDR3 spans 15 residues. Looked up from germline, CDR1 is SGDLS and CDR2 is YYNGEE. CDR3 coding DNA: TGTGCCGGCAGCGGTGGCCTTGGGGGCCGCTACGAGCAGTACTTC. The encoded protein is CAGSGGLGGRYEQYF.

A note on this clone: Germline and junction disagree at one end, which may indicate a read error. Other nucleotide sequences in the sample specify the same CDR3. V usage is TRBV20-1 and J usage is TRBJ2-1; no clear D. CDR3 size: 12 residues. CDR1 is DFQATT, CDR2 SNEGSKA, per germline (reference sequence). CDR3 in amino acids: CSARSDFDEQFF. The CDR3 nucleotides are TGCAGTGCTAGGTCCGACTTCGATGAGCAATTCTTC.

This clone appeared many times. The V gene is TRBV5-6, the J gene TRBJ1-5; no clear D. Germline V CDR1 and CDR2: SGHDT, YYEEEE. The CDR3 consists of 16 residues. V lost 1 base to trimming and J lost 2 bases, with 13 bases between them. The chain's CDR3 is CASSLRANRGNQPQHF. CDR3 nucleotides: TGTGCCAGCAGCTTGAGGGCGAACCGGGGCAATCAGCCCCAGCATTTT.

The CDR3 DNA is TGTGCCATTGCCGCAGGGGGCGTGGGTGAAGCTTTCTTT. As protein: CAIAAGGVGEAFF. V gene TRBV10-3 combines with J gene TRBJ1-1; 8 bases are shared with TRBD1. Germline CDR1 reads ENHRY; CDR2 reads SYGVKD. CDR3 length: 13 amino acids. V shed 9 bases, J shed 7 bases, and the junction held 10 bases outside the gene matches.

This clone showed up many times. The V and J genes are TRBV7-9 and TRBJ1-2, with TRBD1 as a possible D gene (5 bases). The V end was cut by 4 bases, the J end by 6 bases, with 18 bases between. CDR3 length: 15 amino acids. Germline V gene data show CDR1 as SEHNR and CDR2 as FQNEAQ (reference sequence). CDR3 amino acids: CASSSPGREIDGYTF. DNA for the CDR3: TGTGCCAGCAGCTCCCCGGGACGGGAAATTGATGGCTACACCTTC.

This clone was seen at least ten times. The chain joins TRBV7-3 to TRBJ2-6; D gene unclear. The CDR3 is 13 residues long. Per the germline V gene, CDR1 is SGHTA and CDR2 is FQGTGA. Trimming stripped 2 bases from V and 8 bases from J, with 7 bases between. The DNA of the CDR3 is TGTGCCAGCAGCTTAGGGGTAACCAACGTCCTGACTTTC. Translation: CASSLGVTNVLTF. Using reference TRBV7-3 and TRBJ2-6 for the parts outside the CDR3, the full variable domain is GAGVSQTPSNKVTEKGKYVELRCDPISGHTALYWYRQSLGQGPEFLIYFQGTGAADDSGLPNDRFFAVRPEGSVSTLKIQRTERGDSAVYLCASSLGVTNVLTFGAGSRLTVL.

In this sample, this clone turned up many times. The genes are TRBV20-1 and TRBJ2-1, with a possible D match to TRBD2 (5 bases). The CDR3 is 13 residues long. Germline loops: CDR1 DFQATT, CDR2 SNEGSKA (reference sequence). The ends were cut back, 3 bases at V and 7 bases at J, with 13 bases in the middle. The CDR3 loop reads CSASPGVWNEQFF. The CDR3 DNA sequence: TGCAGTGCTAGTCCCGGGGTATGGAATGAGCAGTTCTTC.